Below, 5 T cell receptor beta chains from the same sample are listed, as sequenced in a study of T-cell reconstitution after alpha-beta-depleted transplantation in children. As it was prepared, the TCRbeta library received unique molecular identifiers. TCRdb re-called the PCR reads with MiXCR, one entry per CDR3 protein. Of about 340,000 distinct CDR3 sequences in the sample, about an eighth were seen once. Specimen: PBMCs, collected from the stem cell graft. The receptors stem from a human donor who donated a stem cell graft to a child with Fanconi anemia.

This clonotype was counted ten times or more. This chain connects TRBV7-6 to TRBJ2-7, with 7 nucleotides matching TRBD1. Per germline, CDR1 SGHVS and CDR2 FNYEAQ. The ends lost 5 bases at V and 5 bases at J; junction bases unmatched: 9. This CDR3 comprises 14 residues. The CDR3: CASSVRGGTDEQYF. CDR3 coding DNA: TGTGCCAGCAGCGTTAGAGGTGGGACAGACGAGCAGTACTTC.

This clonotype has just a few counts. The V call is TRBV6-5, the J call TRBJ2-5; weak D call: TRBD2 (5 bases). Germline lookup yields CDR1 MNHEY and CDR2 SVGAGI. V lost 0 bases, J lost 1 base, and 12 bases lay in between. The CDR3 loop spans 16 amino acids. CDR3 protein: CASSYSDLASQETQYF. The CDR3 DNA reads as TGTGCCAGCAGTTACTCGGATCTAGCCAGCCAAGAGACCCAGTACTTC.

This clonotype was counted many times. The gene calls are TRBV4-2 and TRBJ2-3; D ambiguous. V dropped 4 bases and J dropped 0 bases, with 11 bases sitting between them. Germline CDR1 is LGHNA and CDR2 is YNFKEQ. The CDR3 spans 15 residues. CDR3 sequence: CASSPGPGSTDTQYF. For the CDR3, the DNA is TGTGCCAGCAGCCCAGGACCTGGCAGCACAGATACGCAGTATTTT.

This clonotype showed up just a few times. The rearrangement joins TRBV4-1 to TRBJ2-7; TRBD2 aligns across 9 bases. V shed 1 base and J 2 bases; nucleotides not matched to a gene: 6. This CDR3 has 16 residues. The germline gives CDR1 MGHRA, CDR2 YSYEKL. The CDR3 loop is CASSQVSGGTTYEQYF. In nucleotides, the CDR3 is TGCGCCAGCAGCCAAGTTAGCGGGGGAACCACCTACGAGCAGTACTTC.

CDR3 region: CASSLERGALDTQYF. Written as DNA, the CDR3 is TGTGCCAGCAGCTTAGAGAGAGGGGCACTAGATACGCAGTATTTT. This chain links TRBV11-2 with TRBJ2-3; D may be TRBD1 or TRBD2 (5 bases each). Trimming removed 0 bases at V and 5 bases at J, with 12 bases between. This CDR3 contains 15 residues. CDR1 and CDR2 from the germline V gene are SGHAT and FQNNGV.